These 18 T cell receptor beta chains share one sample of origin, sequenced in a study of blood T cell repertoires in COVID-19. Repertoires were generated with immunoSEQ multiplex PCR, while TCRdb's copy carries only in-frame clones and drops some. The sample records tens of thousands of clones, over 60% being singletons. Sequencing used peripheral blood. These receptors all come from a human donor in a cohort sampled during active COVID-19.

The chain has TRBV6-5 and TRBJ1-1, with 12 positions matching TRBD1. Germline assignment: CDR1 MNHEY and CDR2 SVGAGI. This CDR3 region has 14 residues. Trimming took 6 bases from V and 5 from J; bases not matched to a gene: 4. CDR3 nucleotide sequence: TGTGCCAGCAGCCGGGACAGGGGGCGGACTGAAGCTTTCTTT. Translating it yields CASSRDRGRTEAFF.

J is TRBJ2-7 and V is TRBV19; TRBD1 might be the D (6 bases). Germline V CDR1 and CDR2: LNHDA, SQIVND (reference sequence). The CDR3 covers 13 residues. V lost 4 bases, J lost 5 bases, and 12 bases lay in between. CDR3 DNA: TGTGCCAGTAGTAGGGACAACAGCAACGAGCAGTACTTC. Its translation: CASSRDNSNEQYF.

The chain combines TRBV19 with TRBJ2-6; maybe TRBD1 (5 bases). The germline V and J ends were trimmed by 5 bases and 1 base, with 12 bases remaining between them. This CDR3 region has 16 residues. Per germline, CDR1 LNHDA and CDR2 SQIVND (reference sequence). The CDR3 sequence is CASSSQGRSGANVLTF. CDR3 nucleotide sequence: TGTGCCAGTAGTTCCCAGGGAAGGTCTGGGGCCAACGTCCTGACTTTC.

The V call is TRBV9, the J call TRBJ2-2, with TRBD2 as a possible D gene (6 bases). Per the germline V gene, CDR1 is SGDLS and CDR2 is YYNGEE. Between the trimmed V and J ends, which lost 4 bases and 7 bases, there was a span of 11 bases. The CDR3 has 13 amino acids. CDR3 region: CASSRGAVGELFF. For the CDR3, the DNA is TGTGCCAGCAGCCGCGGGGCAGTCGGGGAGCTGTTTTTT.

The chain uses TRBV5-4 and TRBJ2-1, with 8 bases aligning to TRBD2. The CDR3 totals 16 residues. CDR1 is SGHNT and CDR2 is YYREEE in the germline V gene (reference sequence). Trimming took 3 bases from V and 4 from J; bases not matched to a gene: 9. The CDR3 sequence: CASSSVAGSLYNEQFF. As DNA, the CDR3 is TGTGCCAGCAGCTCTGTAGCGGGATCCCTATACAATGAGCAGTTCTTC.

This clone was found a few times. CDR3 bases: TGTGCCAGCAGTTTGGGCAGCAACTATGGCTACACCTTC. This codes for CASSLGSNYGYTF. The V and J genes are TRBV28 and TRBJ1-2; D is unclear. Germline CDR1 reads MDHEN; CDR2 reads SYDVKM. The length of the CDR3 is 13 residues. V dropped 3 bases and J dropped 2 bases, with 7 bases sitting between them.

The CDR3 sequence: CASSQSLRSYEQYF. The CDR3 DNA reads as TGTGCCAGCAGCCAAAGCCTCCGCTCCTACGAGCAGTACTTC. The rearrangement joins TRBV14 to TRBJ2-7; no reliable D call. The CDR3 is 14 residues long. In germline, CDR1 is SGHDN, CDR2 FVKESK. Trimming removed 2 bases from V and 0 bases from J, with 8 bases in between.

The rearrangement joins TRBV29-1 to TRBJ2-3; TRBD2 might be the D (6 bases). Trimming pared 1 base from V and 4 bases from J, leaving 12 bases between. Germline V gene lookup returns CDR1 SQVTM and CDR2 ANQGSEA. CDR3 size: 14 residues. The DNA of the CDR3 is TGCAGCGTTGAAGTCTGGGGGGTTGCAGATACGCAGTATTTT. Translating gives CSVEVWGVADTQYF.

V gene TRBV6-5 combines with J gene TRBJ2-7; possibly TRBD2 for D (5 bases). V dropped 5 bases and J dropped 3 bases, with 8 bases sitting between them. The CDR3 loop spans 12 amino acids. Looked up from germline, CDR1 is MNHEY and CDR2 is SVGAGI. CDR3 coding DNA: TGTGCCAGCAGTCGAAGCGGCTACGAGCAGTACTTC. Amino acids: CASSRSGYEQYF.

The chain joins TRBV7-3 to TRBJ2-3; 13 bases are a match to TRBD2. CDR3 length equals 19 residues. The junction had 12 bases not matched to a gene; V was cut back by 5 bases and J by 1 base. CDR1 and CDR2 from the germline V gene are SGHTA and FQGTGA. The CDR3 loop is CASSPHGLAGDGGTDTQYF. CDR3 DNA sequence: TGTGCCAGCAGCCCCCATGGACTAGCGGGAGATGGGGGCACAGATACGCAGTATTTT.

The V call is TRBV7-3, the J call TRBJ2-7, with a possible D match to TRBD1 (6 bases). V lost 1 base and J 3 bases, leaving 13 bases between the germline ends. From germline, CDR1 is SGHTA and CDR2 FQGTGA. CDR3 size: 15 residues. In nucleotides, the CDR3 is TGTGCCAGCAGCTTAAGGCCAGGGGAATACTACGAGCAGTACTTC. It codes for CASSLRPGEYYEQYF.

V gene TRBV28 combines with J gene TRBJ1-3; D gene ambiguous. Germline V gene lookup returns CDR1 MDHEN and CDR2 SYDVKM. The CDR3 has 12 amino acids. Trimming left V 10 bases short and J 0 bases short, with 7 bases between. This CDR3 reads CATRSSGNTIYF. The CDR3, as DNA: TGTGCCACCCGCAGCTCTGGAAACACCATATATTTT. Using reference TRBV28 and TRBJ1-3 for the parts outside the CDR3, the full variable domain is DVKVTQSSRYLVKRTGEKVFLECVQDMDHENMFWYRQDPGLGLRLIYFSYDVKMKEKGDIPEGYSVSREKKERFSLILESASTNQTSMYLCATRSSGNTIYFGEGSWLTVV.

The chain links TRBV28 to TRBJ1-1; D uncertain. Trimming removed 6 bases at V and 6 bases at J, with 17 bases between. The CDR3 sequence is 14 residues long. Germline values: CDR1 MDHEN, CDR2 SYDVKM. CDR3 nucleotide sequence: TGTGCCAGCAGCCCAGCCGGGAAGGGTGCTGAAGCTTTCTTT. This translates into CASSPAGKGAEAFF.

The rearrangement joins TRBV9 to TRBJ1-1; D might be TRBD1 (5 bases). The CDR3 sequence is 15 residues long. Deletions cut 0 bases from V and 3 bases from J, with 12 bases between. Germline CDR1 SGDLS, CDR2 YYNGEE. The CDR3 reads CASSVAGESDTEAFF. The CDR3 nucleotides are TGTGCCAGCAGCGTAGCGGGGGAAAGCGACACTGAAGCTTTCTTT.

This clone was observed a single time. CDR3 coding DNA: TGTGCCAGCAGCTTAGACTCAACTAGCGGGAGGTCCTACGAGCAGTACTTC. Translated: CASSLDSTSGRSYEQYF. This sequence joins TRBV7-2 and TRBJ2-7; 12 nucleotides agree with TRBD2. The length of the CDR3 is 17 residues. Unmatched junction bases numbered 5, after V lost 1 base and J lost 1 base. Looked up from germline, CDR1 is SGHTA and CDR2 is FQGNSA.

The genes are TRBV9 and TRBJ2-3; TRBD1 agrees at 7 bases. The germline CDR1 and CDR2 sequences are SGDLS and YYNGEE. The length of the CDR3 is 15 residues. J gave up 2 bases and V 6 bases, and 9 bases lay outside the gene matches. In DNA, the CDR3 is TGTGCCAGCACCGACAGGGTCGACCTCACAGATACGCAGTATTTT. Protein sequence: CASTDRVDLTDTQYF.

The chain joins TRBV27 to TRBJ2-7, with TRBD1 matching over 8 bases. Germline V gene data show CDR1 as MNHEY and CDR2 as SMNVEV (reference sequence). The CDR3 has 15 residues. Germline trimming cut 4 bases from V and 2 bases from J; bases unmatched to any gene: 7. The CDR3 region has the DNA TGTGCCAGCAGTTCGCGGACAGGGCCAGCCTACGAGCAGTACTTC. Protein sequence: CASSSRTGPAYEQYF.

CDR3: CASSLLADPFNEQFF. CDR3 nucleotide sequence: TGTGCCAGCAGTCTACTAGCGGACCCTTTCAATGAGCAGTTCTTC. The genes are TRBV13 and TRBJ2-1, with TRBD2 matching over 8 bases. The V gene end was trimmed by 6 bases and the J gene end by 6 bases; junction bases not matched to a gene: 10. Germline loops: CDR1 PRHDT, CDR2 FYEKMQ (reference sequence). The CDR3 extends over 15 amino acids.